The 22 T cell receptor beta chains below come from one sample, sequenced in a study of blood T cells in healthy people across ages. A sample-barcoded 5' primer and a J-beta primer mix were used in a second PCR of roughly 6 to 11 cycles. TCRdb redid the calling of the 5' RACE reads with MiXCR, one entry per CDR3 protein. The repertoire holds over a million distinct CDR3 sequences, 35% to 50% seen once, with 15% to 20% in the top ten. The sequenced material came from blood. These receptor sequences come from a woman in her sixties or seventies in good health.

The chain combines TRBV14 with TRBJ2-5, with D uncertain. This CDR3 is built from 14 residues. V lost 0 bases, J lost 3 bases, and 8 bases lay in between. The germline CDR1 and CDR2 sequences are SGHDN and FVKESK. The CDR3 DNA follows: TGTGCCAGCAGCCAAGAACCCCACAAAGAGACCCAGTACTTC. Amino acid sequence: CASSQEPHKETQYF.

This rearrangement joins TRBV27 to TRBJ1-5, with 7 bases aligning to TRBD1. V shed 7 bases, J shed 2 bases, and the junction held 5 bases outside the gene matches. Germline-derived CDR1 and CDR2 are MNHEY and SMNVEV (reference sequence). CDR3 size: 14 residues. The CDR3 bases are TGTGCCAGCAAGCTCAGGGGGGGCAATCAGCCCCAGCATTTT. It is translated as CASKLRGGNQPQHF.

The rearrangement uses TRBV2 and TRBJ2-3, with D possibly matching TRBD2 (5 bases). The germline V and J ends were trimmed by 1 base and 6 bases, with 14 bases remaining between them. Germline V lookup: CDR1 SNHLY, CDR2 FYNNEI. The CDR3 spans 15 residues. The CDR3, as DNA: TGTGCCAGCAGTGAAGGAGGACTGTCGGGGGATACGCAGTATTTT. Residues: CASSEGGLSGDTQYF.

This chain connects TRBV16 to TRBJ1-2; D is uncertain. The CDR3 is made up of 12 amino acids. Germline V gene sequence: CDR1 KGHSY, CDR2 FQNENV. Trimming took 3 bases from V and 4 from J, leaving 6 bases between them. The DNA for the CDR3 is TGTGCCAGCAGCCAGGACCGCTATGGCTACACCTTC. The encoded protein is CASSQDRYGYTF.

This chain uses TRBV5-1 with TRBJ2-2; D not certain. Germline V gene data show CDR1 as SGHRS and CDR2 as YFSETQ. V was trimmed by 0 bases and J by 1 base, leaving 7 bases between them. The CDR3 is 15 amino acids. The CDR3 spells CASSLEGMNTGELFF. CDR3 coding DNA: TGCGCCAGCAGCTTGGAAGGGATGAACACCGGGGAGCTGTTTTTT.

This clonotype was seen only a few times. J is TRBJ2-7 and V is TRBV13, with 9 positions matching TRBD1. The CDR3 has 15 residues. V was clipped by 5 bases and J by 3 bases; unmatched bases: 8. CDR1 is PRHDT and CDR2 is FYEKMQ in the germline V gene (reference sequence). The CDR3 region is CASSTGTGPYYEQYF. The CDR3 nucleotides read TGTGCCAGCAGCACCGGGACAGGGCCTTACTACGAGCAGTACTTC. Filled out from reference TRBV13 and TRBJ2-7, the complete variable domain reads AAGVIQSPRHLIKEKRETATLKCYPIPRHDTVYWYQQGPGQDPQFLISFYEKMQSDKGSIPDRFSAQQFSDYHSELNMSSLELGDSALYFCASSTGTGPYYEQYFGPGTRLTVT.

The genes are TRBV20-1 and TRBJ2-7; TRBD2 agrees at 10 bases. The DNA matches TRBJ2-5 better at its end, which makes the J call doubtful. The CDR3 contains 14 residues. Germline-derived CDR1 and CDR2 are DFQATT and SNEGSKA (reference sequence). The CDR3, as DNA: TGCAGTGCTCGACGGACTAGCGGACAAGAGACCCAGTACTTC. Translating gives CSARRTSGQETQYF.

Turning to this clonotype: The CDR3 does not close with the conserved phenylalanine or tryptophan, likely indicating a read error. The chain has TRBV5-1 and TRBJ2-1; no firm D call. Trimming cost V 0 bases and J 12 bases, with 10 bases left between them. Germline-derived CDR1 and CDR2 are SGHRS and YFSETQ. The CDR3 is made up of 12 amino acids. The CDR3 DNA reads as TGCGCCAGCAGCTTGGCGCGTATTTGGCAGTTCTTA. Its translation: CASSLARIWQFL.

This chain uses TRBV2 with TRBJ2-1; no clear D gene. Germline CDR1 and CDR2: SNHLY and FYNNEI. Trimming removed 3 bases at V and 5 bases at J, with 8 bases between. This CDR3 is 13 amino acids long. For the CDR3, the DNA is TGTGCCAGCAGTGATTTAGGGAACAATGAGCAGTTCTTC. Protein sequence: CASSDLGNNEQFF.

The J gene is TRBJ1-5, the V gene TRBV20-1; 8 positions match TRBD1. This CDR3 spans 12 amino acids. V trimming: 5 bases; J trimming: 6 bases; junction bases outside the gene matches: 3. Germline CDR1 reads DFQATT; CDR2 reads SNEGSKA (reference sequence). The DNA for the CDR3 is TGCAGTGCTGGACAGGGCCCTCAGCCCCAGCATTTT. Amino acid sequence: CSAGQGPQPQHF.

This clonotype showed up just a few times. This sequence joins TRBV18 and TRBJ2-3; tentatively, D is TRBD2 (6 bases). The V and J ends lost 8 bases and 1 base respectively, with 13 bases between them. CDR3 length equals 14 residues. CDR1 and CDR2 (germline): KGHSH, LQKENI. The CDR3, as DNA: TGTGCCAGCCGGGAGACGGCACGCACAGATACGCAGTATTTT. It encodes CASRETARTDTQYF.

The chain uses TRBV13 and TRBJ2-5; the D gene could be TRBD1 or TRBD2 (6 bases each). Germline V gene data show CDR1 as PRHDT and CDR2 as FYEKMQ (reference sequence). With 2 bases removed from V and 5 bases from J, the gap between germline ends came to 15 bases. The length of the CDR3 is 15 residues. CDR3 in amino acids: CASSLTDSGGETQYF. Here the CDR3 DNA reads TGTGCCAGCAGCTTAACGGACAGCGGAGGGGAGACCCAGTACTTC.

V usage is TRBV20-1 and J usage is TRBJ1-4; 7 bases align to TRBD1. V trimming: 1 base; J trimming: 2 bases; junction bases outside the gene matches: 1. The CDR3 is 14 amino acids. Germline-derived CDR1 and CDR2 are DFQATT and SNEGSKA (reference sequence). CDR3 sequence (DNA): TGCAGTGCTAGAGGGACAGGCACTAATGAAAAACTGTTTTTT. Protein: CSARGTGTNEKLFF.

To note about this clonotype: Compared with germline, one end of the junction differs, possibly owing to a read error. The rearrangement links TRBV18 to TRBJ1-5, with D possibly matching TRBD1 (5 bases). The CDR3 sequence is 13 residues long. Germline V gene sequence: CDR1 KGHSH, CDR2 LQKENI. The CDR3 is CTSSPGLGQPQHF. CDR3 sequence (DNA): TGTACCAGCTCACCAGGGCTGGGTCAGCCCCAGCATTTT.

This clonotype was seen more than once but under ten times. This CDR3 is CASSQDLGGRQFF. The CDR3 region has the DNA TGTGCCAGCAGCCAAGATCTGGGGGGCAGGCAGTTCTTC. The genes are TRBV14 and TRBJ2-1; the D call may be TRBD1 or TRBD2 (6 bases each). The germline V gene encodes CDR1 SGHDN and CDR2 FVKESK. Trimming pared 0 bases from V and 12 bases from J, leaving 12 bases between. This CDR3 has 13 amino acids.

This clonotype came up a few times. The V gene is TRBV4-1, the J gene TRBJ2-4; 12 positions match TRBD1. Trimming cost V 1 base and J 0 bases; bases outside gene matches: 7. This CDR3 region has 19 residues. The germline V gene has CDR1 MGHRA and CDR2 YSYEKL. The CDR3, as DNA: TGCGCCAGCAGCCAAGTCCCCGGGACAGGGGGCGCAGCCAAAAACATTCAGTACTTC. This translates into CASSQVPGTGGAAKNIQYF.

CDR3 sequence reads: CSVRGLGEETQFF. CDR3 bases: TGCAGCGTTAGAGGGCTTGGAGAAGAGACCCAGTTCTTC. The rearrangement links TRBV29-1 to TRBJ2-1; perhaps TRBD2 as D (5 bases). Per germline, CDR1 SQVTM and CDR2 ANQGSEA. The V end lost 5 bases, the J end lost 13 bases, and 21 bases lay between the germline ends. This CDR3 contains 13 residues.

Only a few counts were recorded for this clonotype. The chain combines TRBV29-1 with TRBJ2-1; no clear D gene. Trimming removed 8 bases at V and 2 bases at J, with 10 bases between. The CDR3 is 12 residues long. Germline-derived CDR1 and CDR2 are SQVTM and ANQGSEA. CDR3: CSHQGAYNEQFF. Written as DNA, the CDR3 is TGCAGCCACCAAGGTGCCTACAATGAGCAGTTCTTC.

This clonotype occurred a few times. The chain recombines TRBV27 with TRBJ2-5; D might be TRBD1 or TRBD2, each matching 6 bases. CDR1 and CDR2 from the germline V gene are MNHEY and SMNVEV (reference sequence). The ends were cut back, 7 bases at V and 1 base at J, with 16 bases in the middle. This CDR3 has 15 amino acids. The CDR3 loop reads CASKPRGAPQETQYF. The CDR3 coding sequence is TGTGCCAGCAAACCTAGGGGGGCACCCCAAGAGACCCAGTACTTC.

The sample holds a few counts of this clonotype. V and J are TRBV7-9 and TRBJ2-4, with D maybe TRBD2 (5 bases). This CDR3 has 18 residues. Trimming stripped 5 bases from V and 0 bases from J, with 20 bases between. The germline CDR1 and CDR2 sequences are SEHNR and FQNEAQ (reference sequence). The CDR3 is CASSPGLSLFLAKNIQYF. In nucleotides, the CDR3 is TGTGCCAGCAGCCCCGGACTCAGCCTATTCCTAGCCAAAAACATTCAGTACTTC.

A single count supports this clonotype. DNA for the CDR3: TGTGCCAGCAGTTACTCGATCGTACGGGGGGAAAAACTGTTTTTT. As protein: CASSYSIVRGEKLFF. V and J are TRBV6-5 and TRBJ1-4, with D perhaps matching TRBD1 (5 bases). This CDR3 spans 15 amino acids. V was pared by 0 bases and J by 8 bases, with 13 bases between. CDR1 is MNHEY and CDR2 is SVGAGI in the germline V gene.

This clonotype was seen a few times. V usage is TRBV11-2 and J usage is TRBJ2-1, with 8 positions matching TRBD1. V lost 1 base, J lost 5 bases, and 4 bases stayed unmatched. CDR1 SGHAT and CDR2 FQNNGV come from the germline V gene. CDR3 length: 15 residues. The CDR3 loop reads CASSLVRTGNNEQFF. CDR3 in DNA: TGTGCCAGCAGCTTAGTCAGGACAGGGAACAATGAGCAGTTCTTC.